These 8 T cell receptor beta chains originate from one sample sequenced in a study of memory CD4+ T cells and cytomegalovirus serostatus. Sequencing was performed with immunoSEQ multiplex PCR; in TCRdb, only in-frame clones are kept and a portion is missing. The data show roughly 60,000 clones, around 77% seen once. The sort gate was single viable CD3+CD4+CD8-CD45RO+ cells for memory CD4+ T cells. The source material was memory CD4+ T cells from blood. Receptors were obtained from an adult in good health and CMV-seronegative.

This chain connects TRBV18 to TRBJ1-1; 8 nucleotides align to TRBD1. The junction had 5 bases not matched to a gene; V was cut back by 4 bases and J by 10 bases. CDR1 is KGHSH and CDR2 is LQKENI in the germline V gene. The CDR3 runs 12 residues. CDR3 sequence: CASSQDRALAFF. CDR3 coding DNA: TGTGCCAGCTCACAGGACAGGGCTCTAGCTTTCTTT.

The V call is TRBV11-1, the J call TRBJ1-2; D call uncertain. This CDR3 has 12 residues. The germline CDR1 and CDR2 sequences are SGHAT and FQDESV (reference sequence). V shed 2 bases and J shed 2 bases, with 3 bases lying between them. The CDR3 loop is CASSLQNYGYTF. In DNA, the CDR3 is TGTGCCAGCAGCTTACAGAACTATGGCTACACCTTC.

This rearrangement joins TRBV5-1 to TRBJ1-1, with 8 bases that match TRBD1. Germline values: CDR1 SGHRS, CDR2 YFSETQ. With V trimmed by 4 bases and J by 5 bases, 7 bases remained unmatched. The length of the CDR3 is 14 residues. DNA of the CDR3: TGCGCCAGCAGCATGGGACAGGAGGGGACTGAAGCTTTCTTT. Its protein is CASSMGQEGTEAFF.

The chain carries TRBV5-1 and TRBJ1-4; D call uncertain. Germline V gene sequence: CDR1 SGHRS, CDR2 YFSETQ. The CDR3 is 14 amino acids. Trimming shortened V by 1 base and J by 0 bases, and 4 bases separated the two germline ends. CDR3 region: CASSLYATNEKLFF. CDR3 bases: TGCGCCAGCAGCTTGTATGCAACTAATGAAAAACTGTTTTTT.

This sequence joins TRBV15 and TRBJ1-5, with unresolved D. The CDR3 spans 16 residues. Germline CDR1 is LNHNV and CDR2 is YYDKDF (reference sequence). Between the trimmed V and J ends, which lost 3 bases and 2 bases, there was a span of 14 bases. The CDR3 region is CATSRARYSGNQPQHF. CDR3 bases: TGTGCCACCAGCAGGGCCCGGTACTCGGGCAATCAGCCCCAGCATTTT.

This rearrangement joins TRBV19 to TRBJ1-6, with D possibly matching TRBD1 (5 bases). The V gene lost 6 bases and the J gene lost 1 base, with 10 bases spanning the gap. The CDR3 contains 15 residues. Germline-derived CDR1 and CDR2 are LNHDA and SQIVND (reference sequence). CDR3 sequence reads: CASSRESSYNSPLHF. The CDR3 DNA sequence: TGTGCCAGTAGCAGGGAGTCATCCTATAATTCACCCCTCCACTTT.

V is TRBV10-3 and J is TRBJ2-7; 9 nucleotides match TRBD2. Germline CDR1 is ENHRY and CDR2 is SYGVKD. The CDR3 runs to 14 residues. With 6 bases clipped from V and 6 bases from J, the junction kept 9 bases outside the gene matches. In DNA form, the CDR3 reads TGTGCCATCAGCGAGGGGGGACTAGCTAGCGAGCAGTACTTC. This translates into CAISEGGLASEQYF.

The chain carries TRBV9 and TRBJ2-1; D is perhaps TRBD1 (6 bases). The CDR3 runs 13 residues. Looked up from germline, CDR1 is SGDLS and CDR2 is YYNGEE. Trimming stripped 7 bases from V and 9 bases from J, with 17 bases between. The CDR3 sequence: CASGRDTGSEQFF. CDR3 nucleotide sequence: TGTGCCAGCGGAAGGGACACTGGGAGTGAGCAGTTCTTC. The whole variable domain, filled in from reference TRBV9 and TRBJ2-1, reads DSGVTQTPKHLITATGQRVTLRCSPRSGDLSVYWYQQSLDQGLQFLIQYYNGEERAKGNILERFSAQQFPDLHSELNLSSLELGDSALYFCASGRDTGSEQFFGPGTRLTVL.